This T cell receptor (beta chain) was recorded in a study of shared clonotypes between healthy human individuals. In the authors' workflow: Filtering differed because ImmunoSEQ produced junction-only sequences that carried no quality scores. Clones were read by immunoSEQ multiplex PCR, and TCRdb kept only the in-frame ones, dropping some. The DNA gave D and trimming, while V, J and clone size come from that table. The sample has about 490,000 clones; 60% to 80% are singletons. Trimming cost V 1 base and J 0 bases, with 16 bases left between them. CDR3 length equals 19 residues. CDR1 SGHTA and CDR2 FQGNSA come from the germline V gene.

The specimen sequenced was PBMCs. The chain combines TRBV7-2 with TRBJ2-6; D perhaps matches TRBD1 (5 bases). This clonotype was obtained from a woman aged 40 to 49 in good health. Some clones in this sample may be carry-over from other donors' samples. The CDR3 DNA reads TGTGCCAGCAGCTTAGATTGGGCAGGGCACCTCTCTGGGGCCAACGTCCTGACTTTC. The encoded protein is CASSLDWAGHLSGANVLTF.